The 15 T cell receptor beta chains in this list originate from one sample, sequenced in a study of blood T cell repertoires in COVID-19. The data were produced by immunoSEQ multiplex PCR, yet TCRdb's version contains in-frame clones alone and is incomplete. The profile shows around 130,000 clones, around 80% of them singletons. Sequencing was carried out using peripheral blood. The source is a woman aged 55-75 years with acute or convalescent COVID-19.

This chain links TRBV7-6 with TRBJ2-1; 10 bases map to TRBD2. With 11 bases clipped from V and 5 bases from J, the junction kept 18 bases outside the gene matches. The CDR3 totals 17 residues. CDR1 is SGHVS and CDR2 is FNYEAQ in the germline V gene. CDR3 amino acids: CAARGLIAGGLNNEQFF. CDR3 sequence (DNA): TGTGCCGCCCGGGGACTAATAGCGGGGGGCCTCAACAATGAGCAGTTCTTC.

CDR3 DNA: TGTGCTAGTGGTGTGGGGGCCTCCACGGCTGGAAACACCATATATTTT. Protein sequence: CASGVGASTAGNTIYF. The rearrangement uses TRBV12-5 and TRBJ1-3; tentatively, D is TRBD1 (6 bases). The CDR3 loop spans 16 amino acids. The V and J ends lost 5 bases and 2 bases respectively, with 16 bases between them. Germline CDR1 reads LGHNT; CDR2 reads FRNRAP. Complete variable domain (other parts from reference TRBV12-5 and TRBJ1-3): DARVTQTPRHKVTEMGQEVTMRCQPILGHNTVFWYRQTMMQGLELLAYFRNRAPLDDSGMPKDRFSAEMPDATLATLKIQPSEPRDSAVYFCASGVGASTAGNTIYFGEGSWLTVV.

V and J are TRBV5-5 and TRBJ1-1; D is undetermined. CDR1 is SGHKS and CDR2 is YYEKEE in the germline V gene (reference sequence). V was clipped by 1 base and J by 5 bases, with 18 bases between them. The CDR3 totals 16 residues. CDR3 loop: CASSLLPLGSRTEAFF. In DNA, the CDR3 is TGTGCCAGCAGCTTGCTCCCCCTAGGTTCGAGGACTGAAGCTTTCTTT. The full variable domain, completed using reference TRBV5-5 and TRBJ1-1, is DAGVTQSPTHLIKTRGQQVTLRCSPISGHKSVSWYQQVLGQGPQFIFQYYEKEERGRGNFPDRFSARQFPNYSSELNVNALLLGDSALYLCASSLLPLGSRTEAFFGQGTRLTVV.

The chain couples TRBV24-1 to TRBJ1-5, with 7 positions matching TRBD1. From germline, CDR1 is KGHDR and CDR2 SFDVKD. The V segment lost 3 bases and the J segment 3 bases; nucleotides outside the gene matches: 1. This CDR3 region has 14 residues. Here the CDR3 reads CATSDTGDNQPQHF. The CDR3, as DNA: TGTGCCACCAGTGATACAGGGGACAATCAGCCCCAGCATTTT.

The rearrangement joins TRBV5-4 to TRBJ2-3; the D gene is possibly TRBD2 (5 bases). V lost 2 bases and J 2 bases, leaving 15 bases between the germline ends. Germline CDR1 is SGHNT and CDR2 is YYREEE (reference sequence). The CDR3 length is 16 residues. The DNA for the CDR3 is TGTGCCAGCAGCTTAGATCACCGAGGGCCCACAGATACGCAGTATTTT. Its translation is CASSLDHRGPTDTQYF.

This chain uses TRBV7-2 with TRBJ2-5, with D perhaps matching TRBD1 (5 bases). The germline V and J ends were trimmed by 4 bases and 7 bases, with 10 bases remaining between them. This CDR3 is 12 amino acids long. CDR1 and CDR2 (germline): SGHTA, FQGNSA. The CDR3 reads CASSSQGRTQYF. DNA of the CDR3: TGTGCCAGCAGCTCTCAGGGTAGGACCCAGTACTTC.

This chain connects TRBV11-2 to TRBJ2-7; possible D gene TRBD2, 5 bases. This CDR3 is 13 amino acids long. The germline V gene encodes CDR1 SGHAT and CDR2 FQNNGV. The ends were cut back, 3 bases at V and 7 bases at J, with 13 bases in the middle. The CDR3 here is CASSFGSMSEQYF. CDR3 DNA: TGTGCCAGCAGCTTTGGGAGTATGAGTGAGCAGTACTTC.

In DNA form, the CDR3 reads TGTGCCAGCAGTCCAGAAGGCAGGGATCGGTATGGCTACACCTTC. It specifies CASSPEGRDRYGYTF. The chain couples TRBV27 to TRBJ1-2; D possibly corresponds to TRBD1 (5 bases). Germline V gene data show CDR1 as MNHEY and CDR2 as SMNVEV (reference sequence). CDR3 length: 15 residues. V was clipped by 5 bases and J by 5 bases, with 18 bases between them.

This clone turned up a few times. The chain has TRBV6-4 and TRBJ1-6; D call uncertain. The V end lost 0 bases, the J end lost 1 base, and 10 bases lay between the germline ends. The CDR3 contains 17 residues. Germline CDR1 reads MRHNA; CDR2 reads SNTAGT. The CDR3 coding sequence is TGTGCCAGCAGTGACTCCTCCCAGGCATCCTATAATTCACCCCTCCACTTT. It encodes CASSDSSQASYNSPLHF.

This clone was seen only once. For the CDR3, the DNA is TGTGCCACCAGCAGAGATTGGGGACAAATCACTGAAGCTTTCTTT. Translation gives CATSRDWGQITEAFF. The chain recombines TRBV15 with TRBJ1-1, with D possibly TRBD1 on 6 matching bases. The germline V and J ends were trimmed by 0 bases and 4 bases, with 12 bases remaining between them. Germline V gene lookup returns CDR1 LNHNV and CDR2 YYDKDF (reference sequence). This CDR3 region has 15 residues. Variable domain in full (rest from reference TRBV15 and TRBJ1-1): DAMVIQNPRYQVTQFGKPVTLSCSQTLNHNVMYWYQQKSSQAPKLLFHYYDKDFNNEADTPDNFQSRRPNTSFCFLDIRSPGLGDTAMYLCATSRDWGQITEAFFGQGTRLTVV.

The chain combines TRBV19 with TRBJ2-7, with 7 nucleotides matching TRBD1. Germline CDR1 reads LNHDA; CDR2 reads SQIVND (reference sequence). V was pared by 4 bases and J by 3 bases, with 3 bases of the junction left unmatched. The CDR3 is 13 amino acids. As DNA, the CDR3 is TGTGCCAGTAGTAACCAGGGGGTCTACGAGCAGTACTTC. Residues: CASSNQGVYEQYF.

This chain links TRBV2 with TRBJ1-5; possible D gene TRBD1, 5 bases. CDR3 length: 15 residues. Per the germline V gene, CDR1 is SNHLY and CDR2 is FYNNEI. Trimming pared 1 base from V and 2 bases from J, leaving 9 bases between. This CDR3 reads CASSEGTRGNQPQHF. CDR3 sequence (DNA): TGTGCCAGCAGTGAAGGGACACGGGGCAATCAGCCCCAGCATTTT. The full variable domain, its missing parts supplied by reference TRBV2 and TRBJ1-5, is EPEVTQTPSHQVTQMGQEVILRCVPISNHLYFYWYRQILGQKVEFLVSFYNNEISEKSEIFDDQFSVERPDGSNFTLKIRSTKLEDSAMYFCASSEGTRGNQPQHFGDGTRLSIL.

This clone was counted a single time. V gene TRBV13 combines with J gene TRBJ1-1; the D is unclear. CDR3 length equals 16 residues. Germline CDR1 and CDR2: PRHDT and FYEKMQ (reference sequence). The V end was cut by 0 bases, the J end by 1 base, with 12 bases between. This CDR3 is CASSLGGARGNTEAFF. CDR3 DNA sequence: TGTGCCAGCAGCTTAGGAGGTGCGAGAGGGAACACTGAAGCTTTCTTT.

The chain carries TRBV5-4 and TRBJ1-5; D possibly corresponds to TRBD1 (5 bases). Per germline, CDR1 SGHNT and CDR2 YYREEE (reference sequence). Trimming pared 0 bases from V and 2 bases from J, leaving 12 bases between. The CDR3 is 16 amino acids. The DNA of the CDR3 is TGTGCCAGCAGCTTGGTTGGGGCCGCGGGCAATCAGCCCCAGCATTTT. It translates to CASSLVGAAGNQPQHF.

The J gene is TRBJ2-3, the V gene TRBV3-1 (or the pseudogene TRBV3-2); 11 nucleotides line up with TRBD2. Germline loops: CDR1 LGHDT, CDR2 YNNKEL (reference sequence). Trimming took 4 bases from V and 5 from J; bases not matched to a gene: 8. The CDR3 is 16 amino acids. CDR3 sequence reads: CASSPTSGGLVDTQYF. The CDR3 DNA sequence: TGTGCCAGCAGCCCCACTAGCGGGGGTCTGGTAGATACGCAGTATTTT.